These 14 T cell receptor beta chains were sequenced from one sample in a study of T cell responses to AZD1222 COVID-19 vaccine. Clones were read by immunoSEQ multiplex PCR, and TCRdb kept only the in-frame ones, dropping some. The sample consists of 100,000 or so clones, around nine tenths of them appearing once. Source: peripheral blood, taken on day 0 of AZD1222 vaccination. The receptors stem from an adult in good health.

This chain joins TRBV10-2 and TRBJ2-3; 9 positions agree with TRBD2. Germline V lookup: CDR1 WSHSY, CDR2 SAAADI. The ends lost 10 bases at V and 4 bases at J; junction bases unmatched: 9. The CDR3 is 14 amino acids. CDR3 DNA: TGCGCCACCCGAGCGGGGGGACCCGCAGATACGCAGTATTTT. Translated, it gives CATRAGGPADTQYF.

V gene TRBV7-9 combines with J gene TRBJ1-1; D not resolved. This CDR3 spans 12 amino acids. V was clipped by 8 bases and J by 1 base, with 8 bases between them. Germline assignment: CDR1 SEHNR and CDR2 FQNEAQ (reference sequence). The CDR3 DNA follows: TGTGCCAGCGGACTGGAGAACACTGAAGCTTTCTTT. Translation gives CASGLENTEAFF.

V usage is TRBV4-1 and J usage is TRBJ1-2, with no clear D. From germline, CDR1 is MGHRA and CDR2 YSYEKL. V was shortened by 0 bases and J by 3 bases, with 11 bases between the two germline ends. CDR3 length equals 15 residues. The CDR3 DNA follows: TGCGCCAGCAGCCAAGAAGGGAAAGGGCACTATGGCTACACCTTC. Translated, it gives CASSQEGKGHYGYTF.

The chain joins TRBV19 to TRBJ1-1; 7 bases line up with TRBD1. Germline CDR1 LNHDA, CDR2 SQIVND (reference sequence). J gave up 5 bases and V 6 bases, and 9 bases lay outside the gene matches. The CDR3 is 14 residues long. The CDR3 protein is CASSLTGIGTEAFF. CDR3 DNA sequence: TGTGCCAGTAGCTTGACAGGGATTGGAACTGAAGCTTTCTTT. The full variable domain, with the rest looked up from reference TRBV19 and TRBJ1-1, is DGGITQSPKYLFRKEGQNVTLSCEQNLNHDAMYWYRQDPGQGLRLIYYSQIVNDFQKGDIAEGYSVSREKKESFPLTVTSAQKNPTAFYLCASSLTGIGTEAFFGQGTRLTVV.

The chain couples TRBV7-9 to TRBJ2-2; 10 bases are a match to TRBD1. The length of the CDR3 is 15 residues. The junction had 5 bases not matched to a gene; V was cut back by 6 bases and J by 4 bases. Germline assignment: CDR1 SEHNR and CDR2 FQNEAQ (reference sequence). CDR3 protein: CASRSGTGVTGELFF. In nucleotides, the CDR3 is TGTGCCAGCAGATCCGGGACAGGGGTCACCGGGGAGCTGTTTTTT.

This clone was detected once. The chain carries TRBV12-3 or TRBV12-4 and TRBJ1-5; 8 bases line up with TRBD1. This CDR3 is 12 amino acids long. Germline trimming cut 6 bases from V and 9 bases from J; bases unmatched to any gene: 4. The CDR3: CASSDTGGPQHF. The CDR3 DNA reads as TGTGCCAGCAGCGATACAGGGGGGCCCCAGCATTTT.

The chain combines TRBV28 with TRBJ2-4; D is ambiguous. CDR1 and CDR2 from the germline V gene are MDHEN and SYDVKM. V lost 5 bases, J lost 7 bases, and 12 bases lay in between. The CDR3 is 13 residues long. CDR3: CASSEAAPNIQYF. The CDR3 region has the DNA TGTGCCAGCAGTGAAGCTGCCCCTAACATTCAGTACTTC.

The V gene is TRBV27, the J gene TRBJ1-1; 7 bases fit TRBD1. Germline-derived CDR1 and CDR2 are MNHEY and SMNVEV (reference sequence). V lost 5 bases to trimming and J lost 1 base; unmatched junction nucleotides: 7. CDR3 length: 15 amino acids. CDR3 residues: CASSPDEGANTEAFF. The CDR3 DNA sequence: TGTGCCAGCAGTCCCGATGAGGGGGCGAACACTGAAGCTTTCTTT.

This clone was detected only once. The rearrangement uses TRBV6-5 and TRBJ1-5, with TRBD1 matching 8 bases. Per the germline V gene, CDR1 is MNHEY and CDR2 is SVGAGI. The CDR3 covers 15 residues. Trimming at V came to 5 bases and at J to 3 bases, leaving 6 bases not matched to a gene. CDR3 sequence: CASSPRDRSNQPQHF. CDR3 nucleotides: TGTGCCAGCAGTCCGCGGGACAGGTCCAATCAGCCCCAGCATTTT.

V usage is TRBV2 and J usage is TRBJ1-2; the match to TRBD1 covers 9 bases. V was pared by 4 bases and J by 7 bases, with 13 bases of the junction left unmatched. CDR1 is SNHLY and CDR2 is FYNNEI in the germline V gene. The CDR3 is 16 residues long. CDR3 loop: CASSVYLGGTGSGYTF. The CDR3, as DNA: TGTGCCAGCAGTGTCTATTTGGGGGGGACAGGGTCTGGCTACACCTTC.

The rearrangement uses TRBV28 and TRBJ2-2; no firm D call. The CDR3 consists of 11 residues. Looked up from germline, CDR1 is MDHEN and CDR2 is SYDVKM. V lost 2 bases and J 5 bases, leaving 0 bases between the germline ends. Here the CDR3 DNA reads TGTGCCAGCAGTTTAACCGGGGAGCTGTTTTTT. Translation gives CASSLTGELFF.

The rearrangement uses TRBV5-8 and TRBJ1-4; tentative D call: TRBD1 (5 bases). CDR1 and CDR2 (germline): SGHTS, YDEGEE. Between the trimmed V and J ends, which lost 3 bases and 5 bases, there was a span of 11 bases. The CDR3 has 14 amino acids. CDR3 region: CASSYGTGNEKLFF. The DNA for the CDR3 is TGTGCCAGCAGCTACGGGACGGGGAATGAAAAACTGTTTTTT.

This chain joins TRBV4-1 and TRBJ1-1; TRBD1 aligns across 8 bases. Trimming took 2 bases from V and 4 from J; bases not matched to a gene: 6. CDR1 and CDR2 from the germline V gene are MGHRA and YSYEKL. The CDR3 is 15 amino acids. CDR3 loop: CASSQRQGTSTEAFF. In nucleotides, the CDR3 is TGCGCCAGCAGCCAACGACAGGGGACGAGCACTGAAGCTTTCTTT.

This chain uses TRBV11-2 with TRBJ1-6; D not resolved. Germline lookup yields CDR1 SGHAT and CDR2 FQNNGV. The CDR3 is made up of 13 amino acids. Trimming cost V 1 base and J 10 bases, with 8 bases left between them. DNA of the CDR3: TGTGCCAGCAGCTTAGCCCCTCTCTCACCCCTCCACTTT. Translation gives CASSLAPLSPLHF.